The 3 T cell receptor beta chains below come from one sample, sequenced in a study of blood T cell repertoires in COVID-19. Method: immunoSEQ multiplex PCR; TCRdb's copy keeps in-frame clones and lacks some. The data hold 55,000 to 80,000 clones, with approximately 86% observed a single time. Source material: peripheral blood. These receptors originate from a man between 65 and 85 years old with acute or convalescent COVID-19.

This clone appeared a few times. The chain has TRBV6-5 and TRBJ1-1; 8 positions match TRBD1. This CDR3 contains 13 residues. The V gene's germline CDR1 is MNHEY and CDR2 SVGAGI. The J segment lost 1 base and the V segment lost 10 bases, leaving 5 bases of the junction unmatched. The CDR3 DNA is TGTGCCACCCAGGACAGGGAGAACACTGAAGCTTTCTTT. The encoded protein is CATQDRENTEAFF.

V gene TRBV14 combines with J gene TRBJ2-3; 10 nucleotides align to TRBD2. Germline V gene lookup returns CDR1 SGHDN and CDR2 FVKESK. This CDR3 is 20 amino acids long. The V segment lost 3 bases and the J segment 3 bases; nucleotides outside the gene matches: 18. The CDR3 nucleotides read TGTGCCAGCAGCCAGCCGGTAAGGGCAAAAGCGGGGGGGCAGACAGATACGCAGTATTTT. Protein: CASSQPVRAKAGGQTDTQYF. Full variable domain (outside the CDR3, taken from reference TRBV14 and TRBJ2-3): EAGVTQFPSHSVIEKGQTVTLRCDPISGHDNLYWYRRVMGKEIKFLLHFVKESKQDESGMPNNRFLAERTGGTYSTLKVQPAELEDSGVYFCASSQPVRAKAGGQTDTQYFGPGTRLTVL.

Comments on this clone: The junction and the germline gene differ at one end; a read error may be behind it. The chain carries TRBV7-3 and TRBJ2-7; D is possibly TRBD2 (6 bases). The CDR3 loop spans 13 amino acids. Germline CDR1 reads SGHTA; CDR2 reads FQGTGA. The CDR3 bases are TGTGCCAGCAGCGAAGGGGTCGCGGGGCCAAGCATCTTC. Translated, it gives CASSEGVAGPSIF.